This TCR beta chain was profiled in a study of CD8 T cells in cerebrospinal fluid in Alzheimer's disease. TCRdb reprocessed the 10x single-cell sequencing reads and stores each CDR3 protein as one record, lacking DNA. The repertoire table contains 1,100 or so distinct CDR3 sequences. CDR3 length: 14 residues. Germline V lookup: CDR1 SGHVS, CDR2 FNYEAQ. This clonotype is classed as large by frequency. Antigen: not known. Study conclusions and caveats: In mild cognitive impairment or Alzheimer's disease, the biggest CSF clone made up more TCRs than in controls.

The sequence derives from a human donor in good health. The sample consisted of cerebrospinal fluid. This chain joins TRBV7-6 and TRBJ2-3; TCRdb indicates TRBD2, and absent DNA this call remains unverified. The CDR3 is CASSLVQDSDTQYF.